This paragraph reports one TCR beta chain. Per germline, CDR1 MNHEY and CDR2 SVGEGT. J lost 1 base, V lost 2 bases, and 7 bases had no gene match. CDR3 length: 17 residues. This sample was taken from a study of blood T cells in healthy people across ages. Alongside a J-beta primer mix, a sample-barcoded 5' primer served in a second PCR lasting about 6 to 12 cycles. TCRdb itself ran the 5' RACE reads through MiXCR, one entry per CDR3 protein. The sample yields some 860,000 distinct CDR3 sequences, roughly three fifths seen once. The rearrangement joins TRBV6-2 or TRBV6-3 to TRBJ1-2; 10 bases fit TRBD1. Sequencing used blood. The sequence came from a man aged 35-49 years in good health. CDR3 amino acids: CASSYGTGQGDNYGYTF. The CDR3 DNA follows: TGTGCCAGCAGTTACGGGACCGGACAGGGGGATAACTATGGCTACACCTTC.